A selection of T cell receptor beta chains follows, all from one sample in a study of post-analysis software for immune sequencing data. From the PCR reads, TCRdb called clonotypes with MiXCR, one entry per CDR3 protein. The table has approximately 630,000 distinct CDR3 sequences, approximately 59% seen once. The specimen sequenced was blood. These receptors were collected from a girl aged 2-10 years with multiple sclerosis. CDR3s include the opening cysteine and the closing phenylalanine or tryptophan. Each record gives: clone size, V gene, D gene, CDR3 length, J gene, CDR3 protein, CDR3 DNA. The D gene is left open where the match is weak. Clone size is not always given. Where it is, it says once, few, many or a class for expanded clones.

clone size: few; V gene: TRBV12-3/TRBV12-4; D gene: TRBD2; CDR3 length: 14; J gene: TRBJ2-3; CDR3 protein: CASSFGLAGGTQYF; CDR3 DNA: TGTGCCAGCAGTTTCGGGCTAGCGGGGGGTACGCAGTATTTT
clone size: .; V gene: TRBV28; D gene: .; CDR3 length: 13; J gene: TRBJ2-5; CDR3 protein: CASSTLMKETQYF; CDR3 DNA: TGTGCCAGCAGCACATTAATGAAAGAGACCCAGTACTTC
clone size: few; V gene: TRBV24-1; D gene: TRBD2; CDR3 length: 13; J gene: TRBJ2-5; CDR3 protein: CATQTGGEETQYF; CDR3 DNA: TGTGCCACTCAGACGGGGGGAGAGGAGACCCAGTACTTC
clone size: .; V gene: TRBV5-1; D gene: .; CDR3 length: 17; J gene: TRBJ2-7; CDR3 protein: CASSFTVGEISPYEQYF; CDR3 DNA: TGCGCCAGCAGCTTTACCGTTGGGGAGATAAGCCCCTACGAGCAGTACTTC
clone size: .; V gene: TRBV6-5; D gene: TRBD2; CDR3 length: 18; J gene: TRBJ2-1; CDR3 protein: CASSYPVALAGGDNEQFF; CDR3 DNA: TGTGCCAGCAGTTATCCGGTCGCACTAGCGGGGGGTGACAATGAGCAGTTCTTC
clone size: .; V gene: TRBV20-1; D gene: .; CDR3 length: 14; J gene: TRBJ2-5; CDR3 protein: CSASKPGSQETQYF; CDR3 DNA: TGCAGTGCTAGTAAACCGGGCAGCCAAGAGACCCAGTACTTC
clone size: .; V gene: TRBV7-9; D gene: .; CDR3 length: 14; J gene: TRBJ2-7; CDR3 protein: CASSPRSLINEQYF; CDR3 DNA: TGTGCCAGCAGCCCCCGTAGCCTCATAAACGAGCAGTACTTC
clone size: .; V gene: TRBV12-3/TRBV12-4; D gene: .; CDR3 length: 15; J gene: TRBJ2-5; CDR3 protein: CASRSEIPGGETQYF; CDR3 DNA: TGTGCCAGCAGATCTGAGATCCCCGGGGGAGAGACCCAGTACTTC
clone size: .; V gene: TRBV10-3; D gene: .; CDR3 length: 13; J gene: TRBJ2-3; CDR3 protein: CAIMAGSTDTQYF; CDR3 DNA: TGTGCCATCATGGCGGGAAGCACAGATACGCAGTATTTT
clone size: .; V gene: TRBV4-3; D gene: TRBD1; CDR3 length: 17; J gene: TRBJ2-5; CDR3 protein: CASSQDGRQGIQETQYF; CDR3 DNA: TGCGCCAGCAGCCAAGATGGGAGACAGGGCATACAAGAGACCCAGTACTTC
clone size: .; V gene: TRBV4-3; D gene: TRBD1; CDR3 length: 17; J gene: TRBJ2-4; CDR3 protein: CASSQDFRDRGVDIQYF; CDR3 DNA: TGCGCCAGCAGCCAAGATTTTAGGGACAGGGGGGTAGACATTCAGTACTTC
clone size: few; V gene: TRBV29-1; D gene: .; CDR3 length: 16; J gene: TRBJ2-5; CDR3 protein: CSGPSSQLGHQETQYF; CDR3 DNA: TGCAGCGGCCCCAGTTCCCAGCTAGGCCACCAAGAGACCCAGTACTTC
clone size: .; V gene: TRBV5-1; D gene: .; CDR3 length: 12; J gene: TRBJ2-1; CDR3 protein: CASSLRGAEQFF; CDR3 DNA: TGCGCCAGCAGCTTGCGGGGGGCTGAGCAGTTCTTC
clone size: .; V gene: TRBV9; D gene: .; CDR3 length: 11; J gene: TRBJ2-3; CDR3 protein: CASSQRDTQYF; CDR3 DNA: TGTGCCAGCAGCCAGCGTGATACGCAGTATTTT
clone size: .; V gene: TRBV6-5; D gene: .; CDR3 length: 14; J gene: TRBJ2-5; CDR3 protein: CASSSGLPSETQYF; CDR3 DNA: TGTGCCAGCAGTTCGGGACTCCCGTCAGAGACCCAGTACTTC
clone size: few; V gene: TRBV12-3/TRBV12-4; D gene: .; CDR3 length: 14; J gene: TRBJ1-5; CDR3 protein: CASSQALSNQPQHF; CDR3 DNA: TGTGCCAGCAGCCAGGCTCTTAGCAATCAGCCCCAGCATTTT
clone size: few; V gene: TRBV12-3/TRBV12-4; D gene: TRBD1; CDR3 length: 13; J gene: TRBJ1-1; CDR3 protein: CATKDRGRGEAFF; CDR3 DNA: TGTGCCACTAAAGACAGGGGGCGAGGTGAAGCTTTCTTT
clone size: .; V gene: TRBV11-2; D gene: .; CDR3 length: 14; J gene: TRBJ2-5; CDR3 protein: CASSSWTTQETQYF; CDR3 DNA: TGTGCCAGCAGCTCCTGGACAACTCAAGAGACCCAGTACTTC
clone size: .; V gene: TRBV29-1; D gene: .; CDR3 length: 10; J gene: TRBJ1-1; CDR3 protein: CSVEPYEAFF; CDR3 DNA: TGCAGCGTTGAACCATATGAAGCTTTCTTT
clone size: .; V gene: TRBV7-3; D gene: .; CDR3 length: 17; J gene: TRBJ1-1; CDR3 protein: CASSPSGGSLGYTEAFF; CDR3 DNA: TGTGCCAGCAGCCCCTCGGGAGGTTCTCTGGGCTACACTGAAGCTTTCTTT
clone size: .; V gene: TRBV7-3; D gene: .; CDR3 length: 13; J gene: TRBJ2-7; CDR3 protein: CASSLIGVGEQYF; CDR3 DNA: TGTGCCAGCAGCTTAATTGGCGTGGGCGAGCAGTACTTC
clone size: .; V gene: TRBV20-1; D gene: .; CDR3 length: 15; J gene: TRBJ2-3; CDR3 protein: CSARDDQGVTDTQYF; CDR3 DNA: TGCAGTGCTAGAGACGACCAGGGAGTTACAGATACGCAGTATTTT
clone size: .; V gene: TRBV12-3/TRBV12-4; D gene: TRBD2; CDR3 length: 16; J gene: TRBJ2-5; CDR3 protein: CASSFASGGAGETQYF; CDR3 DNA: TGTGCCAGCAGTTTCGCTAGCGGGGGGGCCGGAGAGACCCAGTACTTC
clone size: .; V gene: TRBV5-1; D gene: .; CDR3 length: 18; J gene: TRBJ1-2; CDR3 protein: CASSLVGGFERANYGYTF; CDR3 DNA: TGCGCCAGCAGCTTGGTAGGGGGATTCGAAAGGGCTAACTATGGCTACACCTTC
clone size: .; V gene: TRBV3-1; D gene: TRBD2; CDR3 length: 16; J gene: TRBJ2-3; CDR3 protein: CASSQGGGAGGNTQYF; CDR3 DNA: TGTGCCAGCAGCCAAGGTGGAGGAGCGGGAGGGAATACGCAGTATTTT
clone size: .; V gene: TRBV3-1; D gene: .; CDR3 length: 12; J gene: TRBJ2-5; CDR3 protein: CASSQRQETQYF; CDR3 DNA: TGTGCCAGCAGCCAACGTCAAGAGACCCAGTACTTC
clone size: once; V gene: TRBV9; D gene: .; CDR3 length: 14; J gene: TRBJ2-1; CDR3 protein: CASSPRLLNNEQFF; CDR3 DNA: TGTGCCAGCAGCCCCCGACTATTAAACAATGAGCAGTTCTTC
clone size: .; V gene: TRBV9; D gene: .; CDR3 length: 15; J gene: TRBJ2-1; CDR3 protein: CASSPTTGYRNEQFF; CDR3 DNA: TGTGCCAGCAGCCCCACCACGGGCTACCGCAATGAGCAGTTCTTC